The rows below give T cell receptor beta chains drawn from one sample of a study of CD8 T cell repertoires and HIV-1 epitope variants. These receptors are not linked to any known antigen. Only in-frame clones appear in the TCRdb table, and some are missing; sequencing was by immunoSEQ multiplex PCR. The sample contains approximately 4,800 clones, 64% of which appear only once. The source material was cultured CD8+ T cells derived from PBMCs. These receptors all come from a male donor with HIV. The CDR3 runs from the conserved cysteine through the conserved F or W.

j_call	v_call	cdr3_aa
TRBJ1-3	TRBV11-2	CASSPWTGENTIYF
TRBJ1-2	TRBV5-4	CASSQDPVELDYGYTF
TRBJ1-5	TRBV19	CASSTDGYNQPQHF
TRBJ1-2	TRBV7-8	CASSLLDSDGYTF
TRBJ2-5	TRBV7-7	CASSATKGPRGVETQYF
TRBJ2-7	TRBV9	CASSAQGGSPEQYF
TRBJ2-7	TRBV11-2	CASSLGRSVGTYEQYF
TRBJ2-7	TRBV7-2	CASSSSLVGSRYEQYF
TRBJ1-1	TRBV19	CASSIGLRGYTEAFF
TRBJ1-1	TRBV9	CASSAPQGASRLNTEAFF
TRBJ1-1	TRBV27	CASSWTGNTEAFF
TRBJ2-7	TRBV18	CASSPRDRGFPRSYEQYF
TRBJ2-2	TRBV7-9	CASIPGTLNTGELFF
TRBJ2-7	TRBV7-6	CASSLEADSYYEQYF
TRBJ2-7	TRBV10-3	CAISDIGGPHEQYF
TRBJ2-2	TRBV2	CASGPAPGELFF
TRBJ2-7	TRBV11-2	CASSSQPGTSGRGYEQYF
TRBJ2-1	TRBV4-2	CASSQVTGREGYNEQFF
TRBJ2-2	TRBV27	CASSFGVNTGELFF
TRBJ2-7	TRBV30	CAWEIPGWYEQYF
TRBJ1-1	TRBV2	CASSEGGTEAFF
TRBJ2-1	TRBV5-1	CASSQTGTEYNEQFF
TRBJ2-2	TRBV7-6	CASSLVGLPTGELFF
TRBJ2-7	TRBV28	CASTEGLAGTYEQYF
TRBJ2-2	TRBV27	CASSLPGSANTGELFF
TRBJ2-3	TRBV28	CASSPVVSTDTQYF
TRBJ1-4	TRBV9	CASSSRLTGWDTTTNEKLFF
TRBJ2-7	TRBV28	CASSLDSSYEQYF
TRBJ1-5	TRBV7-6	CASSPWGNQPQHF
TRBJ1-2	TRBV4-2	CASSQGPGGSGYTF
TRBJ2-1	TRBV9	CASSPETGGYYNEQFF
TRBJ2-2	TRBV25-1	CASRDRGDLNTGELFF
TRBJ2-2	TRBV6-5	CASRSTSATGELFF
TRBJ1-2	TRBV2	CASSDGAGFGYGYTF
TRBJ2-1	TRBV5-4	CASSLSQGSEQFF
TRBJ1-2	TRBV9	CASSAVDSLTNYGYTF